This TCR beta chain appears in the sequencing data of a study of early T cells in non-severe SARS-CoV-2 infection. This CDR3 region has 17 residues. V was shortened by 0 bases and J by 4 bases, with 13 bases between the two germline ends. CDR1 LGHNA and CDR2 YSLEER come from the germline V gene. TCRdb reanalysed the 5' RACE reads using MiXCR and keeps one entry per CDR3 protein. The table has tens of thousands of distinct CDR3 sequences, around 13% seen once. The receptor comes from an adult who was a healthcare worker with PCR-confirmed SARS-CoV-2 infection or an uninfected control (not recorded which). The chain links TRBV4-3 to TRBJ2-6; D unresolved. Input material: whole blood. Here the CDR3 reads CASSQDRRLSGANVLTF. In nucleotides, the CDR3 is TGCGCCAGCAGCCAAGATCGCCGTTTGTCAGGGGCCAACGTCCTGACTTTC.